The 9 T cell receptor beta chains below all came from one sample that was sequenced in a study of T cell clonality in common variable immunodeficiency (dated by TCRdb to the mid-2010s). Paper-wide results and their limitations: CVID TCRbeta sequences reportedly showed fewer deletions and N-nucleotide insertions and lacked highly modified clones with 13 or more V deletions.

The protocol used for the library was the immunoSEQ multiplex PCR assay. TCRdb's version of the immuneACCESS table is confined to in-frame rearrangements and falls short of the full clone set. An unresolved V gene accounts for under half of the shortfall where checked; the remainder is of unknown origin. The sample features more than 25,000 clones, and none is a singleton. The biggest ten clones account for 3.5% to 4.5% of the sample. Their target antigens are unknown. Sequenced sample: peripheral blood mononuclear cells. All receptors come from a human donor with common variable immunodeficiency.

Many counts were recorded for this clone. The sample contains more than one DNA sequence encoding this CDR3. The sequenced CDR3 bases are TGTGCCAGCAGTCCTGGACAGGGACTAGCGGGAGGTCGGGCCGGGGAG. It translates to CASSPGQGLAGGRAGE. The whole CDR3 sequence is CASSPGQGLAGGRAGELFF. This sequence joins TRBV28 and TRBJ2-2; 15 bases align to TRBD2. The read finishes 3 residues shy of the CDR3 end, and the germline J gene is used to complete it. The CDR3 covers 19 residues. Germline loops: CDR1 MDHEN, CDR2 SYDVKM. With 5 bases clipped from V and 6 bases from J, the junction kept 13 bases outside the gene matches.

This clone has more than one count but fewer than ten. With the read ending 3 residues before the CDR3 end, the germline J gene is used to fill in that end. The rearrangement links TRBV5-1 to TRBJ2-2; no firm D call. Germline V gene lookup returns CDR1 SGHRS and CDR2 YFSETQ. This CDR3 has 13 amino acids. V shed 0 bases and J shed 5 bases, with 5 bases lying between them. The CDR3 is CASSLARTGELFF. Partial CDR3 DNA: TGCGCCAGCAGCTTGGCGAGGACCGGGGAG.

The covered CDR3 bases are TGTGCCAGCAGCTTAGGGCAGGCCGGCAATCAGCCC. Translated, it gives CASSLGQAGNQP. The whole CDR3 protein is CASSLGQAGNQPQHF. The V gene is TRBV7-9, the J gene TRBJ1-5; no reliable D call. The read gets to within 3 residues of the CDR3 end, and the germline J gene fills in the rest. V gave up 1 base and J gave up 2 bases, with 9 bases separating them. CDR3 length: 15 residues. CDR1 and CDR2 from the germline V gene are SEHNR and FQNEAQ (reference sequence). Filled out from reference TRBV7-9 and TRBJ1-5, the complete variable domain reads DTGVSQNPRHKITKRGQNVTFRCDPISEHNRLYWYRQTLGQGPEFLTYFQNEAQLEKSRLLSDRFSAERPKGSFSTLEIQRTEQGDSAMYLCASSLGQAGNQPQHFGDGTRLSIL.

This clone has a count of ten or more. The CDR3 here is CAWFPGGTEAFF. The CDR3 DNA, read in part, is TGTGCCTGGTTCCCAGGAGGCACTGAA. The chain is built from TRBV30 and TRBJ1-1, with D unresolved. The read is 3 residues too short to cover the CDR3 end, so that end is filled in from the germline J gene. V was clipped by 5 bases and J by 4 bases, with 11 bases between them. Germline values: CDR1 GTSNPN, CDR2 SVGIG (reference sequence). The CDR3 sequence is 12 residues long.

This clone was recorded many times. The sequenced fragment ends 3 residues before the CDR3 boundary, so the rest is inferred from the germline J gene. The chain couples TRBV18 to TRBJ2-2, with 15 bases aligning to TRBD2. This CDR3 region has 19 residues. The J segment lost 5 bases and the V segment lost 2 bases, leaving 9 bases of the junction unmatched. Germline lookup yields CDR1 KGHSH and CDR2 LQKENI. CDR3 in amino acids: CASSPSPGLAGGRTGELFF. The part of the CDR3 DNA that was read is TGTGCCAGCTCACCATCGCCGGGACTAGCGGGAGGACGGACCGGGGAG.

This clone has at least ten counts. The read ends 3 residues before the CDR3 terminus; that terminus is restored from the germline J gene. The chain couples TRBV30 to TRBJ1-1; the match to TRBD1 covers 8 bases. Germline CDR1 is GTSNPN and CDR2 is SVGIG (reference sequence). This CDR3 is built from 12 residues. CDR3 bases read: TGTGCCCACGACAGGGGATATGTCGGA. This codes for CAHDRGYVG. The full CDR3 sequence reads CAHDRGYVGAFF.

On this clone: Read sequence stops 3 residues before the CDR3 end, and the germline J gene provides the missing end. V usage is TRBV7-9 and J usage is TRBJ1-5; 9 nucleotides agree with TRBD1. Germline V gene sequence: CDR1 SEHNR, CDR2 FQNEAQ (reference sequence). V lost 5 bases, J lost 6 bases, and 5 bases stayed unmatched. The CDR3 runs 14 residues. Partial CDR3 DNA: TGTGCCAGCAGCCAGACAGGGGGAAGTCAGCCC. This gives the protein CASSQTGGSQP. The complete CDR3 protein is CASSQTGGSQPQHF.

At least ten counts were recorded for this clone. Read data end 3 residues before the CDR3 end; the end is taken from the germline J gene. The V call is TRBV20-1, the J call TRBJ1-5, with unresolved D. The germline V gene encodes CDR1 DFQATT and CDR2 SNEGSKA (reference sequence). Between the trimmed V and J ends, which lost 2 bases and 0 bases, there was a span of 11 bases. The CDR3 spans 15 residues. CDR3 DNA, as far as it was read: TGCAGTGCTAGATCCCAGATACATAGCAATCAGCCC. Translated, it gives CSARSQIHSNQP. In full, the CDR3 reads CSARSQIHSNQPQHF.

In regard to this clone: Sequencing ends 3 residues short of the CDR3 end; the germline J gene provides the rest. This chain connects TRBV11-2 to TRBJ2-1; 14 bases line up with TRBD2. This CDR3 has 15 amino acids. Germline CDR1 SGHAT, CDR2 FQNNGV. J gave up 7 bases and V 5 bases, and 4 bases lay outside the gene matches. The CDR3 bases that were read are TGTGCCAGCAGCGGGAGACTAGCGGGAGGGAATGAG. Translation gives CASSGRLAGGNE. The entire CDR3 sequence reads CASSGRLAGGNEQFF.